This entry describes one TCR beta chain. Cells designated naive CD8 were CD45RO-negative and were positively selected for CCR7, with terminally differentiated effector memory CD45RA+ cells excluded. This specimen comes from a study of shared clonotypes between healthy human individuals. Study-level background: CD4 naive and memory got three plates each, CD8 naive two, CD8 memory one.

The table came from immunoSEQ multiplex PCR; TCRdb's copy has only in-frame clones and leaves some out. The profile covers about 2.1 million clones, with about 92% appearing a single time and around 1.7% taken by the ten largest. The sequence derives from a man younger than 35 in good health. Some clones in this sample may be carry-over from other donors' samples. The source material was naive CD8+ T cells from PBMCs.

In nucleotides, the CDR3 is TGTGCCAGCAGCCACAGGACTAGCGGGACAACCTACGAGCAGTACTTC. It translates to CASSHRTSGTTYEQYF. The V gene is TRBV14, the J gene TRBJ2-7, with 12 bases fitting TRBD2. The J segment lost 2 bases and the V segment lost 3 bases, leaving 5 bases of the junction unmatched. There are 16 residues in the CDR3. Germline assignment: CDR1 SGHDN and CDR2 FVKESK.